This TCR beta chain emerged from a study of blood T cell repertoires in COVID-19. Germline loops: CDR1 SGHNT, CDR2 YYREEE (reference sequence). With 4 bases removed from V and 2 bases from J, the gap between germline ends came to 12 bases. The CDR3 spans 14 residues. Measured with immunoSEQ multiplex PCR; TCRdb has only the in-frame clones, and not every one. Of around 100,000 clones listed, roughly 90% were seen once; the top ten hold approximately 7.3%. Specimen: peripheral blood. The receptor was isolated from a man aged 25 to 40 in a cohort sampled during active COVID-19. The gene calls are TRBV5-4 and TRBJ2-5, with a tentative D call TRBD1 (6 bases). The CDR3 sequence: CASSLRDKQETQYF. CDR3 bases: TGTGCCAGCAGCCTCCGGGACAAACAAGAGACCCAGTACTTC. Full variable domain (missing parts from reference TRBV5-4 and TRBJ2-5): ETGVTQSPTHLIKTRGQQVTLRCSSQSGHNTVSWYQQALGQGPQFIFQYYREEENGRGNFPPRFSGLQFPNYSSELNVNALELDDSALYLCASSLRDKQETQYFGPGTRLLVL.